This T cell receptor (beta chain) was captured by sequencing in a study of T cell responses to AZD1222 COVID-19 vaccine. Study outcomes and limitations: Nearly half of unique spike-specific TCRs reportedly avoided B.1.351 and B.1.1.7 mutated regions. Seropositive status at baseline applied to only a handful of AZD1222 recipients.

Germline-derived CDR1 and CDR2 are MNHEY and SVGAGI. This CDR3 is built from 16 residues. Between the trimmed V and J ends, which lost 0 bases and 1 base, there was a span of 12 bases. Here immunoSEQ multiplex PCR was the method, and the copy in TCRdb shows in-frame clones only, minus some. The top ten clones hold roughly 4.2% of a sample with around 130,000 clones, over 75% of them seen once. A word on this clone: Its target is unknown.

The receptor was isolated from an adult who received the MenACWY meningococcal vaccine as a control. Sequencing was performed on peripheral blood, taken 28 days after the second dose of the MenACWY control vaccine. The chain has TRBV6-5 and TRBJ1-1; a possible D gene is TRBD1 (6 bases). CDR3 DNA sequence: TGTGCCAGCAGTTACTCGGGGGGCGCTGGGAACACTGAAGCTTTCTTT. The encoded protein is CASSYSGGAGNTEAFF.